What follows describes a single T cell receptor (beta chain). The target of this receptor is not known. Qualities for individual bases were not recorded, and no much larger clone is one base off. This specimen belongs to a study of regulatory T cells in long-lasting Graves disease (dated by TCRdb to the early 2020s). Some background on the complete study: Persistent Graves' disease was defined as antithyroid drug treatment for over 5 years with persistently positive TSH receptor autoantibodies. Peripheral blood TCR sequencing and RNA sequencing compared persistent Graves' disease patients with newly diagnosed Graves' disease patients. The study was conducted in China and was registered as a clinical trial. A total of 33 samples were covered by TCR sequencing, comprising some 13 persistent and around 20 newly diagnosed Graves' disease patients. In the clinical cohort, patients with persistent Graves' disease had used antithyroid drugs for an average of about 10.3 years. Here is what the overall study found, with its caveats: Peripheral blood alone was examined, since thyroid tissue, which constituted the primary lesion, could not be accessed. The authors acknowledged the small sample size as a limitation that may reduce accuracy. Compared with newly diagnosed patients, patients with persistent Graves' disease had lower TCR Shannon entropy and fewer highly expanded clones, which suggests clonal expansion. Sequencing and analysis were restricted to the TCR beta chain. Preferential use of TRBV28, TRBJ1-2 and TRBJ2-5 was observed in persistent disease, whereas TRBV20-1 and TRBJ2-1 were favored in newly diagnosed disease. More public clonotypes were shared among persistent patients (about 2,800) than among newly diagnosed patients (roughly 1,000).

Library method: multiplex PCR. The sample was run on an Illumina HiSeq 4000. CDR3 regions were amplified by Arm-PCR with iRepertoire HTBI primers to construct TCR beta libraries. PCR products were gel purified before sequencing. For the original study's pipeline: Across samples, around 62 TRBV and approximately 15 TRBJ segments were identified and used for gene usage analysis of CDR3 amino acid clonotypes. Filtered high-quality paired reads were merged into contigs using COPE and FqMerger. BLAST was used to align contigs to IMGT TRBV, TRBD and TRBJ reference genes, and CDR3 was defined according to IMGT. Any clonotype with a frequency above 0.1% was counted as a highly expanded clone. Repertoire diversity was measured by Shannon entropy, and V-J evenness by the Gini coefficient. A clonotype found in more than one individual was treated as public. TCRdb trimmed public reads at Q25 via fastp, called clones via MiXCR and kept in-frame beta chains. Rows are combined by CDR3 protein, so each entry shows the most common genes and DNA. What appears here as the V and J calls and clone size reflects TCRdb's work, not the paper's. This sample gives under 450,000 distinct CDR3 sequences in total; about a quarter of them show up just once. Jointly, the top ten make up roughly 28% of the sample.

V has 1 base trimmed and J has 2 bases trimmed; junction bases matching no gene number 17. Including cysteine and phenylalanine, the CDR3 has 20 amino acids. The CDR3 DNA has 60 bases and is translated from base 1. Reading the label with the study, this specimen's time point is: persistent/refractory GD, antithyroid drugs over 5 years with positive TRAb. For both TCR sequencing and RNA sequencing, RNA was extracted from PBMCs using TRIzol. The diagnosis of Graves' disease followed American Thyroid Association guidelines. The patients came from an endocrinology department in Xi'an, China. From each patient, about 8.9 milliliters of peripheral blood was collected into an EDTA anticoagulant tube. Ficoll Paque Plus density gradient separation was used to isolate PBMCs, and no further T cell sorting was done. RNA quality was checked with an Agilent 2100 Bioanalyzer and agarose gel, and concentration with a NanoDrop 2000.

This TCR was recovered from a female donor with Graves disease. The rearranged chain carries TRBV12-3 or TRBV12-4 and TRBJ2-3; TRBD2 aligns with 8 central bases. The sample was peripheral blood mononuclear cells (PBMCs), taken when the disease was refractory, from a patient treated with antithyroid drugs. The DNA reads TGTGCCAGCAGTTTAGAGTTCGGGAGGGCCGGGATGGTACTCACAGATACGCAGTATTTT. It is translated as CASSLEFGRAGMVLTDTQYF.